The clone carrying this TCR beta chain was detected ten times or more. Its antigen remains unidentified. V trimming: 3 bases; J trimming: 6 bases; junction bases outside the gene matches: 5. CDR1 and CDR2 from the germline V gene are SGHAT and FQNNGV. The CDR3 is 14 amino acids. The sample originates from a study of T cells in Graves' hyperthyroidism and ophthalmopathy. Study at large: Peripheral blood collection took place at initial diagnosis, before any treatment. Overall study findings and caveats: Model predictions of ophthalmopathy came a median around 6.5 months before onset.

Using RNA transcripts as the source, TCR beta CDR3 regions were amplified. The HTBI primer set served for first-round RT-PCR of the TCR CDR3. Each CDR3 protein gets one entry after TCRdb re-called the multiplex PCR reads with MiXCR. The sample contains around 540,000 distinct CDR3 sequences, roughly 16% of which appear only once. The specimen sequenced was blood. The chain is built from TRBV11-2 and TRBJ2-1, with 7 bases matching TRBD1. This clonotype was obtained from a woman aged 30 to 39 with Graves' ophthalmopathy. The CDR3: CASSFDRAGNEQFF. The DNA of the CDR3 is TGTGCCAGCAGCTTTGACAGGGCTGGCAATGAGCAGTTCTTC.